What follows are 5 T cell receptor beta chains derived from one specimen sequenced in a study of blood T cell repertoires in COVID-19. Only in-frame clones appear in the TCRdb table, and some are missing; sequencing was by immunoSEQ multiplex PCR. The table has about 120,000 clones, around nine tenths seen once. Sequencing was performed on peripheral blood. The receptors were sampled from a man aged 60-69 years with COVID-19, enrolled during active disease.

This clone was counted a few times. The CDR3 here is CASSQIPFSGGAGEQFF. The CDR3 region has the DNA TGTGCCAGCAGCCAAATCCCTTTTAGCGGGGGGGCCGGTGAGCAGTTCTTC. The chain joins TRBV14 to TRBJ2-1; 11 positions match TRBD2. V gave up 2 bases and J gave up 9 bases; unmatched junction bases: 12. CDR3 length: 17 amino acids. Germline CDR1 and CDR2: SGHDN and FVKESK.

The gene calls are TRBV11-2 and TRBJ2-2, with 8 bases identical to TRBD1. CDR3 size: 15 residues. Unmatched junction bases numbered 4, after V lost 3 bases and J lost 4 bases. Germline loops: CDR1 SGHAT, CDR2 FQNNGV. CDR3 loop: CASSFVTGGTGELFF. CDR3 nucleotides: TGTGCCAGCAGCTTCGTTACAGGGGGCACCGGGGAGCTGTTTTTT.

The V call is TRBV12-3 or TRBV12-4, the J call TRBJ1-6; 7 bases align to TRBD1. The ends lost 4 bases at V and 9 bases at J; junction bases unmatched: 3. The CDR3 loop spans 13 amino acids. DNA for the CDR3: TGTGCCAGCAGTTCTCGGACAGGTTCACCCCTCCACTTT. It encodes CASSSRTGSPLHF.

The J gene is TRBJ2-1, the V gene TRBV7-3; the D gene is possibly TRBD1 (6 bases). The CDR3 runs 13 residues. CDR1 is SGHTA, CDR2 FQGTGA, per germline. Deletions cut 3 bases from V and 9 bases from J, with 12 bases between. CDR3 coding DNA: TGTGCCAGCAGCTTGCTACAGGGCTCTGAGCAGTTCTTC. Amino acid sequence: CASSLLQGSEQFF. Drawing the rest from reference TRBV7-3 and TRBJ2-1, the complete variable domain is GAGVSQTPSNKVTEKGKYVELRCDPISGHTALYWYRQSLGQGPEFLIYFQGTGAADDSGLPNDRFFAVRPEGSVSTLKIQRTERGDSAVYLCASSLLQGSEQFFGPGTRLTVL.

The rearrangement uses TRBV7-3 and TRBJ2-7; D is perhaps TRBD1 (7 bases). The CDR3 has 15 residues. Deletions cut 2 bases from V and 2 bases from J, with 13 bases between. Germline V gene data show CDR1 as SGHTA and CDR2 as FQGTGA. The CDR3 sequence: CASSLGGGVAYEQYF. The CDR3 DNA is TGTGCCAGCAGCTTAGGAGGGGGCGTAGCCTACGAGCAGTACTTC.